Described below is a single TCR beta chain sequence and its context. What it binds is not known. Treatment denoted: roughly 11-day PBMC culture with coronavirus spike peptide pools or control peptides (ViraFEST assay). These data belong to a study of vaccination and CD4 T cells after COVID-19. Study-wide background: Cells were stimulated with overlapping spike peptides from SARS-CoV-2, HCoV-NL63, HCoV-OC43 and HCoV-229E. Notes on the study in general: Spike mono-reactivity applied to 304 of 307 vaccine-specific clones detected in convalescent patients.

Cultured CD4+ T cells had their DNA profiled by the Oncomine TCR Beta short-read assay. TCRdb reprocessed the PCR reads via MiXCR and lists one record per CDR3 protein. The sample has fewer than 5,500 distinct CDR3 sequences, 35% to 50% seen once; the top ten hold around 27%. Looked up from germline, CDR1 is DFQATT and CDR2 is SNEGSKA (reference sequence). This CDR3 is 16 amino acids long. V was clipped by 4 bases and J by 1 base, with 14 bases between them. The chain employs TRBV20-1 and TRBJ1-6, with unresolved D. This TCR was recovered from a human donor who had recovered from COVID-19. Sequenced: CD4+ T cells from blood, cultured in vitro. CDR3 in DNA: TGCAGTGCTAAAAAATCCGGGCTTTCCTATAATTCACCCCTCCACTTT. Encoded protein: CSAKKSGLSYNSPLHF.